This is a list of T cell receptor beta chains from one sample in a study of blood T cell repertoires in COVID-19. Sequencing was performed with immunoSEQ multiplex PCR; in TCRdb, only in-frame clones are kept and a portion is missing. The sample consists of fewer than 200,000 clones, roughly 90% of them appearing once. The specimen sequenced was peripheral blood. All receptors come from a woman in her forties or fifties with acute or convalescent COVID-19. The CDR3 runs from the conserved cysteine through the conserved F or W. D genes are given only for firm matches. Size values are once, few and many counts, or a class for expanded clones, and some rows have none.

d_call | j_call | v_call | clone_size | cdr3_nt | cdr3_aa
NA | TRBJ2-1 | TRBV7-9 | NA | TGTGCCAGCAGCCAAATAGCAGGGAAGGGGATCGATGAGCAGTTCTTC | CASSQIAGKGIDEQFF
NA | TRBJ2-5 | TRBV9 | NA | TGTGCCAGCAGCGTAGTCGGAGGGGTAGAGACCCAGTACTTC | CASSVVGGVETQYF
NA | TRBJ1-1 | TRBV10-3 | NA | TGTGCCATCCGCGGAGGCCCGAACACTGAAGCTTTCTTT | CAIRGGPNTEAFF
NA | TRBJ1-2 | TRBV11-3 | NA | TGTGCCAGCAGCTTAGGTAAAGGGAGATATGGCTACACCTTC | CASSLGKGRYGYTF
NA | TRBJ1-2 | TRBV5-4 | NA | TGTGCCAGCAGCCTACCCTTCCCGGGTGGAAACTATGGCTACACCTTC | CASSLPFPGGNYGYTF
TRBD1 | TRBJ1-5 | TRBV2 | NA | TGTGCCAGCAGTTTTGACAGGGGCAATCAGCCCCAGCATTTT | CASSFDRGNQPQHF
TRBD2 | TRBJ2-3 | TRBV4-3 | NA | TGCGCCAGCAGCGCCTCCCGAGCGGGGGGCGCAGATACGCAGTATTTT | CASSASRAGGADTQYF
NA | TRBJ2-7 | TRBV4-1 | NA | TGCGCCAGCAGCCAAGATGGGACTCGTCTTCGCGAGCAGTACTTC | CASSQDGTRLREQYF
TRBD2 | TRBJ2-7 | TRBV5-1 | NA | TGCGCCAGCAGCTTAGCGGGAGGTCCCTACGAGCAGTACTTC | CASSLAGGPYEQYF
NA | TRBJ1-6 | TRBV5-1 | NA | TGCGCCAGCAGCTTGGCCGCGGTGGCGAATTCACCCCTCCACTTT | CASSLAAVANSPLHF
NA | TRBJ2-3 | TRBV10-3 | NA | TGTGCCATCAGTGAGTCGAACGGAAGGGGTGGTACGCAGTATTTT | CAISESNGRGGTQYF
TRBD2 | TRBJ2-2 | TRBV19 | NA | TGTGCCAGTAAACTGGGGAGGCTAGCGGGGGACACCGGGGAGCTGTTTTTT | CASKLGRLAGDTGELFF
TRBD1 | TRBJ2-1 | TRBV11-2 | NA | TGTGCCAGCAGCTCCATACAGGGGAAGGGAAATGAGCAGTTCTTC | CASSSIQGKGNEQFF
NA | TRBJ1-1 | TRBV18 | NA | TGTGCCACCCTCAAAGGGCCAGTCGGGGTCACTGAAGCTTTCTTT | CATLKGPVGVTEAFF
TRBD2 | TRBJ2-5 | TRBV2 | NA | TGTGCCAGCACTTTCTCTAGCGGGGGGAGCGGAGAGACCCAGTACTTC | CASTFSSGGSGETQYF
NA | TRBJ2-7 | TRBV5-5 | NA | TGTGCCAGCAGCTTGGCTGGGGGGGCCCTTATCACCTACGAGCAGTACTTC | CASSLAGGALITYEQYF
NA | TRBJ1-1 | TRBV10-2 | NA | TGCGCCAGCGGGACACTGAACACTGAAGCTTTCTTT | CASGTLNTEAFF
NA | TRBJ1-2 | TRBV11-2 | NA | TGTGCCAGCAGCTTAAGGGGTGATACCTATGGCTACACCTTC | CASSLRGDTYGYTF
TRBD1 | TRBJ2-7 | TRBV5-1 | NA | TGCGCCAGCAGTCAAACACCAGGGGGCTACGAGCAGTACTTC | CASSQTPGGYEQYF
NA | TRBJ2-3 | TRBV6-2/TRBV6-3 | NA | TGTGCCAGCAGTTACGGCGGGACAGATACGCAGTATTTT | CASSYGGTDTQYF
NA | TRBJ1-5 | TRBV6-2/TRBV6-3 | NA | TGTGCCAGCAGTCGGTCCAGCAATCAGCCCCAGCATTTT | CASSRSSNQPQHF
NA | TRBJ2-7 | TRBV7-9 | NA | TGTGCCAGCAGCCCTAGGTTGGTTTACGAGCAGTACTTC | CASSPRLVYEQYF
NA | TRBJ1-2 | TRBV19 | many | TGTGCCAGTAGTATAGGAGGGGGGGTCGGCTACACCTTC | CASSIGGGVGYTF
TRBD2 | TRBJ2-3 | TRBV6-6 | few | TGTGCCAGCACCTTCGGGGCGGGGGGAACAGATACGCAGTATTTT | CASTFGAGGTDTQYF
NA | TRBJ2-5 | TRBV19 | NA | TGTGCCAGTGGTGTCACAGGGTGGAGTGACCAGTACTTC | CASGVTGWSDQYF
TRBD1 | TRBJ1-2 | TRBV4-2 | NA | TGTGCCAGCAGCCCAGGGGGGATCTATGGCTACACCTTC | CASSPGGIYGYTF
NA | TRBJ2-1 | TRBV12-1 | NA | TGTGCCAGCAGCTCTCGGGACAATGAGCAGTTCTTC | CASSSRDNEQFF
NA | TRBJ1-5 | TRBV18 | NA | TGTGCCAGCTCACCACCGGGGGGGGACCCTCAGCCCCAGCATTTT | CASSPPGGDPQPQHF
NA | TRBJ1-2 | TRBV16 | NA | TGTGCCAGCAGCCAAGGGAGGCAGGTGGACTATGGCTACACCTTC | CASSQGRQVDYGYTF
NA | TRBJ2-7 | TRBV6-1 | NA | TGTGCCAGCAGTGAATACAGCACCTACGAGCAGTACTTC | CASSEYSTYEQYF
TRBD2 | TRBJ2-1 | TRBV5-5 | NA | TGTGCCAGCAGCTTGGTGCGGGAGAGCTCCTACAATGAGCAGTTCTTC | CASSLVRESSYNEQFF
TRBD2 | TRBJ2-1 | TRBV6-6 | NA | TGTGCCAGCAGCCCGACTAGCGTCAGTGAGCAGTTCTTC | CASSPTSVSEQFF
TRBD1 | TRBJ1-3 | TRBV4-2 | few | TGTGCCAGCAGCTTTGGACAGGGAACCGGAAACACCATATATTTT | CASSFGQGTGNTIYF
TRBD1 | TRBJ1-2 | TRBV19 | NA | TGTGCCAGTAGTGTCAGACAGGGGATCAACTATGGCTACACCTTC | CASSVRQGINYGYTF
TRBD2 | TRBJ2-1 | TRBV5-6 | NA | TGTGCCAGCAGCCGCACATGGGACTATTCAATTCACAATGAGCAGTTCTTC | CASSRTWDYSIHNEQFF
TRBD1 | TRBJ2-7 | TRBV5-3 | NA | TGTGCCAGAAGCTTGGGCCAGAAAACAGGGGGCGGGTACGAGCAGTACTTC | CARSLGQKTGGGYEQYF
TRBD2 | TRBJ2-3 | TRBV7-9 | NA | TGTGCCAGCAGCTTTAGTGCTAGCGGGGGCACAGATACGCAGTATTTT | CASSFSASGGTDTQYF
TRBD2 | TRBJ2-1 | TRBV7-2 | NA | TGTGCCAGCAGCTTCACTAGCGGGAAAGCTGTGCAGTTCTTC | CASSFTSGKAVQFF
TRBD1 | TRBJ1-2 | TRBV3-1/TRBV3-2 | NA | TGTGCCAGCAGCCAAACAGGGGGGTTCTATGGCTACACCTTC | CASSQTGGFYGYTF
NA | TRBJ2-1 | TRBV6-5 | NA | TGTGCCAGCAGTTTCGGAGGGGGGGCGAGGAATGAGCAGTTCTTC | CASSFGGGARNEQFF
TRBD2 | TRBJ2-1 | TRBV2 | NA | TGTGCCAGCAGTGAAGCGGGACTAGCGGGTTCTGAGCAGTTCTTC | CASSEAGLAGSEQFF
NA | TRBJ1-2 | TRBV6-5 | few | TGTGCCAGCAGTACTCAGGGGCGGTATGGCTACACCTTC | CASSTQGRYGYTF
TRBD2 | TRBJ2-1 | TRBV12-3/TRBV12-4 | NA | TGTGCCAGCAGGGGGACTAGACACAATGAGCAGTTCTTC | CASRGTRHNEQFF
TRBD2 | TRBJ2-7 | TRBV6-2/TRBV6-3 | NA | TGTGCCAGCAGCCGCGGGACTAGCGGGACCCGCGAGCAGTACTTC | CASSRGTSGTREQYF
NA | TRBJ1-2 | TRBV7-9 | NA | TGTGCCAGCAGCTTAGCGCTAGGACTGAGTGGCTACACCTTC | CASSLALGLSGYTF
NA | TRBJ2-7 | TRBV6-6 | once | TGTGCCAGCAGTCCGTCATCAGCAGGGTCCCAGGACGAGCAGTACTTC | CASSPSSAGSQDEQYF
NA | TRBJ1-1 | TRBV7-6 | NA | TGTGCCAGCAGCTTGGGGGGGGTGGCTGAAGCTTTCTTT | CASSLGGVAEAFF
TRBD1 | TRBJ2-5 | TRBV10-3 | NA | TGTGCCATCAGTGACCCCAGGGGGGAGACCCAGTACTTC | CAISDPRGETQYF
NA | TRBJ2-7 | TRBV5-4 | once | TGTGCCAGCAGCGCGGCGGAGGGGGGGGCTCCCTACGAGCAGTACTTC | CASSAAEGGAPYEQYF
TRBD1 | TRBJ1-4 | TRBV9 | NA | TGTGCCAGCAGCGTAGGGGACAGGGATGAAAAACTGTTTTTT | CASSVGDRDEKLFF